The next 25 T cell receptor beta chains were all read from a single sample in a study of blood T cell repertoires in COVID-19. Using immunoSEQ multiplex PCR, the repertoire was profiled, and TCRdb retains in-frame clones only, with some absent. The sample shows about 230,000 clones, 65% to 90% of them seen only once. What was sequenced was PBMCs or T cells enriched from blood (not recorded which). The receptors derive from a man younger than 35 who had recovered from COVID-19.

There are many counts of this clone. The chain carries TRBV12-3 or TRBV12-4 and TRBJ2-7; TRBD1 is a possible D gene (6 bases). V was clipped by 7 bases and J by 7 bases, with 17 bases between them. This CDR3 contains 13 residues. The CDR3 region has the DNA TGTGCCAGCAAGCAGGGGTCTGTGCGGGAGCAGTACTTC. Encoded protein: CASKQGSVREQYF.

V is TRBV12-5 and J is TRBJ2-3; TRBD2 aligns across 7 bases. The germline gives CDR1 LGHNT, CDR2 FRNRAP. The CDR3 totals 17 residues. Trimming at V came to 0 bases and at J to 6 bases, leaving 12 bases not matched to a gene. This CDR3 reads CASGLVLGGGSRDTQYF. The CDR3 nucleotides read TGTGCTAGTGGTTTGGTACTGGGCGGCGGGAGTCGGGATACGCAGTATTTT.

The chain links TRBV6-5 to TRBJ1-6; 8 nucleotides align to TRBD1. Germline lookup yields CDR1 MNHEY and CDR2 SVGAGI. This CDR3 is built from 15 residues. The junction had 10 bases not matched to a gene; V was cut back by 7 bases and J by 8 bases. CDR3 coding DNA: TGTGCCAGCAACAGAAATACAGGGGGGGATTCACCCCTCCACTTT. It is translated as CASNRNTGGDSPLHF.

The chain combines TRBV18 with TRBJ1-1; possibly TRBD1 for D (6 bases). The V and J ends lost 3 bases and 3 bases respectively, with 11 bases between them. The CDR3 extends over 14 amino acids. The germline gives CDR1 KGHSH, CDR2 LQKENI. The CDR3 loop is CASSPTGQHTEAFF. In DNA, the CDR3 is TGTGCCAGCTCACCGACCGGACAGCACACTGAAGCTTTCTTT.

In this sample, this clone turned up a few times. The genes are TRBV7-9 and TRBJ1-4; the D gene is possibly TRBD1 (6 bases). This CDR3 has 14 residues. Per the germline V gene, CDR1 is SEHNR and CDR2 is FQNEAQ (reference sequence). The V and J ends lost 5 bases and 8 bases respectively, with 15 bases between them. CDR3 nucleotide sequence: TGTGCCAGCAGCAATTACAGGGACGAGGAAAAACTGTTTTTT. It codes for CASSNYRDEEKLFF.

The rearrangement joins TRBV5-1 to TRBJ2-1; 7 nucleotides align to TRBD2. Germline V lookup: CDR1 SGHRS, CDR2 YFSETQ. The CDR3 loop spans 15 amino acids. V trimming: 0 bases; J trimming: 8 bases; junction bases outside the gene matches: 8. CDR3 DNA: TGCGCCAGCAGCTTGGCCGACGGGGGGAGTGATGAGCAGTTCTTC. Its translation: CASSLADGGSDEQFF.

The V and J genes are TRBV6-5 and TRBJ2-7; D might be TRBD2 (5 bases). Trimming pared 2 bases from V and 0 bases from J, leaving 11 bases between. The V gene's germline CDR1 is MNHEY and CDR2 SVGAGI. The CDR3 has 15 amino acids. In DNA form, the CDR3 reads TGTGCCAGCAGTTACATATCGGGGAGCTCCTACGAGCAGTACTTC. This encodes CASSYISGSSYEQYF.

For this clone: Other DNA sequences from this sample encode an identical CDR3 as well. CDR3 nucleotides: TGTGCCAGCAGCTTCCGTGGCAACACTGAAGCTTTCTTT. This translates into CASSFRGNTEAFF. This rearrangement joins TRBV5-4 to TRBJ1-1; no firm D call. The CDR3 length is 13 residues. Germline lookup yields CDR1 SGHNT and CDR2 YYREEE (reference sequence). Trimming cost V 2 bases and J 2 bases, with 7 bases left between them.

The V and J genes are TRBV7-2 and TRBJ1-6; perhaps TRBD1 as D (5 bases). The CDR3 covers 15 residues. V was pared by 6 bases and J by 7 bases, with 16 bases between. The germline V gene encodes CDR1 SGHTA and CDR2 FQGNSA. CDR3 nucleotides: TGTGCCAGCAGTCCGAAATTCGGGGGGAATTCACCCCTCCACTTT. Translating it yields CASSPKFGGNSPLHF.

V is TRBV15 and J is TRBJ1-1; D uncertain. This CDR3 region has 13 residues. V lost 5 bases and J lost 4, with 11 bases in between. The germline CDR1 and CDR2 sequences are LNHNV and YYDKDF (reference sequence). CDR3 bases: TGTGCCACCAGCTCGACTGGAGGCACTGAAGCTTTCTTT. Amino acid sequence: CATSSTGGTEAFF.

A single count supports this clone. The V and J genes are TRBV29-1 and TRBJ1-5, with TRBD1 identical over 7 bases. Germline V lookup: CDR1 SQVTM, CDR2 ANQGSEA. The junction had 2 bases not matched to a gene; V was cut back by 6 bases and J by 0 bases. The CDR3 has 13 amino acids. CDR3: CSVGQTSNQPQHF. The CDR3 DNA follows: TGCAGCGTGGGACAGACTAGCAATCAGCCCCAGCATTTT.

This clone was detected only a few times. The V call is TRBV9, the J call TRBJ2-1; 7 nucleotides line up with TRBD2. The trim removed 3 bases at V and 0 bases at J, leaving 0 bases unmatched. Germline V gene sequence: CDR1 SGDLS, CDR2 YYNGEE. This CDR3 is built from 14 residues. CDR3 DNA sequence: TGTGCCAGCAGCGGGACTAGCTCCTACAATGAGCAGTTCTTC. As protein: CASSGTSSYNEQFF.

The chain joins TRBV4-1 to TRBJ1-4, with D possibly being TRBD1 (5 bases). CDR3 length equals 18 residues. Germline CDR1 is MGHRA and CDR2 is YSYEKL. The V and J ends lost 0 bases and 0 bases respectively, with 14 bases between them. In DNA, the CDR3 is TGCGCCAGCAGCCAAGATAGGAGACAGTATGCAACTAATGAAAAACTGTTTTTT. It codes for CASSQDRRQYATNEKLFF.

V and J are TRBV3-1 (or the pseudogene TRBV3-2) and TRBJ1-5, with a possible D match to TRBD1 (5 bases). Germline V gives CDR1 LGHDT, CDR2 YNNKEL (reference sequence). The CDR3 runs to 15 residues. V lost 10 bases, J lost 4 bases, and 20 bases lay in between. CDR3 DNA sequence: TGTGCCACCATATTGGGGCCAATTTCGAATCAGCCCCAGCATTTT. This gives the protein CATILGPISNQPQHF.

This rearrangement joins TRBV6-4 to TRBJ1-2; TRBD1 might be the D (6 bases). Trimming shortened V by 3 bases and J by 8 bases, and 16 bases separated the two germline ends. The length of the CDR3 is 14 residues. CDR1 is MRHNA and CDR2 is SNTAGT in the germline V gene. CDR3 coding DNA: TGTGCCAGCAGTGATAGGGGGTCGGCAGAAGGCTACACCTTC. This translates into CASSDRGSAEGYTF.

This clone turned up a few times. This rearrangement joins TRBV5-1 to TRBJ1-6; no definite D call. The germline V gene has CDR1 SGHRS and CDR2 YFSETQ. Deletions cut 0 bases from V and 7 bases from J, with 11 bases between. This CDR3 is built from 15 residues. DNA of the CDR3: TGCGCCAGCAGCTTGGTCGCGGGCACAAATTCACCCCTCCACTTT. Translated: CASSLVAGTNSPLHF.

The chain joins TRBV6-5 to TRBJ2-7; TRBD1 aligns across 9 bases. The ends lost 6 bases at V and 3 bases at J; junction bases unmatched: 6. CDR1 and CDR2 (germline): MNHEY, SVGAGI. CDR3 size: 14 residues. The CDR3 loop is CASSPMGQGYEQYF. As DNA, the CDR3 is TGTGCCAGCAGCCCCATGGGACAGGGCTACGAGCAGTACTTC.

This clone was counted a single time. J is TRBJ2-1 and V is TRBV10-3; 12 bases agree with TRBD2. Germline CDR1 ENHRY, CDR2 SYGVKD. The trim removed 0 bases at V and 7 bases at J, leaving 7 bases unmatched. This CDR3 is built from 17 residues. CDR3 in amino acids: CAISESMPSGGVNEQFF. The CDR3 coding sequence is TGTGCCATCAGTGAGTCGATGCCTAGCGGGGGGGTAAATGAGCAGTTCTTC.

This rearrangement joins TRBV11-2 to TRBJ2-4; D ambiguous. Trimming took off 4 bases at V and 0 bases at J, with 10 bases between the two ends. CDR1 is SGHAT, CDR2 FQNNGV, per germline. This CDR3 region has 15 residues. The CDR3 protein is CASSSPLLAKNIQYF. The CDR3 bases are TGTGCCAGCAGCTCTCCCTTACTAGCCAAAAACATTCAGTACTTC.

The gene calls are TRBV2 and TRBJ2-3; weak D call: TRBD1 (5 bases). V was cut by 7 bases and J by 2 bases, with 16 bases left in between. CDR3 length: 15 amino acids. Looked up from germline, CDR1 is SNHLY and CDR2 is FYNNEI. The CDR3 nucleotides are TGTGCCAGCACCGAAGGGGTAGCCCACACAGATACGCAGTATTTT. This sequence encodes CASTEGVAHTDTQYF.

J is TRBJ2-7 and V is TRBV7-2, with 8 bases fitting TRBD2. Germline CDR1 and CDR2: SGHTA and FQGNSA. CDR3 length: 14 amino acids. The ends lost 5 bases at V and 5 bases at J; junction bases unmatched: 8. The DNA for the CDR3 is TGTGCCAGCAGCCTGGGACTAGAAACCAACGAGCAGTACTTC. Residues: CASSLGLETNEQYF.

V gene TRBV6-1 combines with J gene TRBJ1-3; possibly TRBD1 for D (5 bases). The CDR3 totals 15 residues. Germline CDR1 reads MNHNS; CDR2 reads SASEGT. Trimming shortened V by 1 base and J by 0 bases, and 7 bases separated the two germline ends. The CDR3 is CASSEGQFSGNTIYF. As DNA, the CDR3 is TGTGCCAGCAGTGAAGGACAGTTCTCTGGAAACACCATATATTTT.

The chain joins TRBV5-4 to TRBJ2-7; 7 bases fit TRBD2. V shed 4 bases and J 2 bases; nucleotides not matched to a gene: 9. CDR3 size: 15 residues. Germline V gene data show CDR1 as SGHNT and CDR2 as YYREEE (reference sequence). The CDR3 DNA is TGTGCCAGCAGCACCCGGCCGGGGGGTACCTACGAGCAGTACTTC. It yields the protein CASSTRPGGTYEQYF.

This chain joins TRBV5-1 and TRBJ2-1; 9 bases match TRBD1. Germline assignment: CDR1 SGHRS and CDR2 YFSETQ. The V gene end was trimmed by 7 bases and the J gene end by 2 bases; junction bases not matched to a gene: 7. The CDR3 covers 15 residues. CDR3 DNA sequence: TGCGCCAGCGGCAAGACAGGGGGACCCTACAATGAGCAGTTCTTC. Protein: CASGKTGGPYNEQFF.

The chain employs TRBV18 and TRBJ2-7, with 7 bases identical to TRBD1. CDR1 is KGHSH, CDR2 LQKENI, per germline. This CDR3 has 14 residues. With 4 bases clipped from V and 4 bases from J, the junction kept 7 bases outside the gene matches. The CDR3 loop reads CASSQRDREYEQYF. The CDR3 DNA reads TGTGCCAGCTCACAGAGGGACAGAGAATACGAGCAGTACTTC.